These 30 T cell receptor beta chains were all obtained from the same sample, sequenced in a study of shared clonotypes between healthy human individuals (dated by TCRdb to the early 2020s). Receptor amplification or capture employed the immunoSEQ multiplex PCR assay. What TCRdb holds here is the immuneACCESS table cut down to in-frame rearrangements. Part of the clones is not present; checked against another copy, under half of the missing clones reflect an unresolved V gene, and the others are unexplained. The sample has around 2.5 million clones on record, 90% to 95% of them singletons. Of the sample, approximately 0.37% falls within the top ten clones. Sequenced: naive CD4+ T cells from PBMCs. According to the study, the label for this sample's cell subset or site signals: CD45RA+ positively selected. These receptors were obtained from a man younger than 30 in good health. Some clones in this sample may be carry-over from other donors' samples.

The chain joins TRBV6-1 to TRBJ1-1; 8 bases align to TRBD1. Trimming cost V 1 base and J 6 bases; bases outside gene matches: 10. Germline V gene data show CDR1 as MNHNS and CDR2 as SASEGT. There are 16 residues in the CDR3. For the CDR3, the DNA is TGTGCCAGCAGTGAAGTAGTAGACAGGGGCGGGGCTGAAGCTTTCTTT. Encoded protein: CASSEVVDRGGAEAFF.

In nucleotides, the CDR3 is TGTGCCAGCAGTCGGAGACTTAGATATCAGCCCCAGCATTTT. It specifies CASSRRLRYQPQHF. The chain combines TRBV6-1 with TRBJ1-5; D is unclear. Germline CDR1 is MNHNS and CDR2 is SASEGT. The CDR3 sequence is 14 residues long. Deletions cut 5 bases from V and 5 bases from J, with 13 bases between.

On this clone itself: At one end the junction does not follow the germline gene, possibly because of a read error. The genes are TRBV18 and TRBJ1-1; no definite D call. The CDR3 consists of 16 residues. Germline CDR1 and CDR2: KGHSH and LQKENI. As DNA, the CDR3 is TGTGCCAGCTCACCTTCGAAGGTCGCAGTGAATACTGAAGCTTTCTTT. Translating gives CASSPSKVAVNTEAFF. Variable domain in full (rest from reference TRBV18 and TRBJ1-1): NAGVMQNPRHLVRRRGQEARLRCSPMKGHSHVYWYRQLPEEGLKFMVYLQKENIIDESGMPKERFSAEFPKEGPSILRIQQVVRGDSAAYFCASSPSKVAVNTEAFFGQGTRLTVV.

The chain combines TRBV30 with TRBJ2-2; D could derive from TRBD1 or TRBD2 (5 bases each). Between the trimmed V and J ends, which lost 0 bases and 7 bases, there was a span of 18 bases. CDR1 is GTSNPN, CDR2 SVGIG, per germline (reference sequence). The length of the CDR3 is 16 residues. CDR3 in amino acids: CAWSVPGAPPFGELFF. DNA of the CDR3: TGTGCCTGGAGTGTACCCGGGGCTCCCCCCTTCGGGGAGCTGTTTTTT.

The CDR3 loop is CASKAPGQTYEQYF. The CDR3, as DNA: TGTGCCAGCAAGGCTCCGGGACAGACCTACGAGCAGTACTTC. This chain connects TRBV28 to TRBJ2-7, with 7 bases matching TRBD1. Trimming removed 7 bases from V and 2 bases from J; junction bases left unmatched: 8. Germline V gene data show CDR1 as MDHEN and CDR2 as SYDVKM. This CDR3 spans 14 amino acids.

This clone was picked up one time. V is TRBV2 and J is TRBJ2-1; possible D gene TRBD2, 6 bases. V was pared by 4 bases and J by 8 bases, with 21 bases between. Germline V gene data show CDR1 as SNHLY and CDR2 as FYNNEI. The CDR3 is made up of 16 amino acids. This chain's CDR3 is CASSAGGNRVIDEQFF. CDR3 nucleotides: TGTGCCAGCAGTGCGGGCGGGAACCGGGTTATCGATGAGCAGTTCTTC.

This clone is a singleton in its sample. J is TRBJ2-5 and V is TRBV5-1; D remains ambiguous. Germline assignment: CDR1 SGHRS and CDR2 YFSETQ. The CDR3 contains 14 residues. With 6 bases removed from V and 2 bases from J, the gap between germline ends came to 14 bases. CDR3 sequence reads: CASTHRSPQETQYF. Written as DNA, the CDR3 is TGCGCCAGCACCCACCGGAGTCCTCAAGAGACCCAGTACTTC.

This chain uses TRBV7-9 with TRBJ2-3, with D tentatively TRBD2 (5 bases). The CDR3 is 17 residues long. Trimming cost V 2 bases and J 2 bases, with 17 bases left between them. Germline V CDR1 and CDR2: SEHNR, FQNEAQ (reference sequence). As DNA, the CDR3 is TGTGCCAGCAGCTTAATCTTAGCGATGCCCCACACAGATACGCAGTATTTT. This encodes CASSLILAMPHTDTQYF.

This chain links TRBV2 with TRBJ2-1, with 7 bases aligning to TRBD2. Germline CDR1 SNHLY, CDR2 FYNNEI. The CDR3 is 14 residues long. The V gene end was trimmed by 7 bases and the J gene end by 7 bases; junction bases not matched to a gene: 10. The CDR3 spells CASMASGAVNEQFF. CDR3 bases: TGTGCCAGCATGGCCAGCGGGGCCGTAAATGAGCAGTTCTTC.

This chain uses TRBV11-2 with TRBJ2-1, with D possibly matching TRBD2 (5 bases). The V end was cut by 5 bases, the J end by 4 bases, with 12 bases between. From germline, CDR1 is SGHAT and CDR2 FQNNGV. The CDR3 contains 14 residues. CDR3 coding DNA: TGTGCCAGCAGCCCCCCGCGCGGGTACAATGAGCAGTTCTTC. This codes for CASSPPRGYNEQFF. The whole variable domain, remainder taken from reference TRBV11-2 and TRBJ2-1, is EAGVAQSPRYKIIEKRQSVAFWCNPISGHATLYWYQQILGQGPKLLIQFQNNGVVDDSQLPKDRFSAERLKGVDSTLKIQPAKLEDSAVYLCASSPPRGYNEQFFGPGTRLTVL.

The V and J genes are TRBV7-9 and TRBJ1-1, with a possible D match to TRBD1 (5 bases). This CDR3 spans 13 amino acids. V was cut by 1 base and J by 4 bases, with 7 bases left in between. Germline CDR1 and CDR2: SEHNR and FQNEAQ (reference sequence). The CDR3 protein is CASSLGRATEAFF. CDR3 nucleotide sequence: TGTGCCAGCAGCTTAGGCAGGGCCACTGAAGCTTTCTTT.

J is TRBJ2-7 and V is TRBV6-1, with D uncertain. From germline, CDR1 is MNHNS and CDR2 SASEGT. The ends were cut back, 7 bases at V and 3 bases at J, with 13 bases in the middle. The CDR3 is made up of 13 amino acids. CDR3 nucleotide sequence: TGTGCCAGCACCCAAATCCGAGGCTACGAGCAGTACTTC. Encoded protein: CASTQIRGYEQYF.

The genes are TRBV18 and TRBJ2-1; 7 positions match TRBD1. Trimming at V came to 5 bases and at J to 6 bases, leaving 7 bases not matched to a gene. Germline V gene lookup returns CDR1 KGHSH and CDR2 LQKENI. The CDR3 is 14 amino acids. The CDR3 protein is CASSNDRVSNEQFF. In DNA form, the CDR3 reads TGTGCCAGCTCAAACGACAGGGTTAGCAATGAGCAGTTCTTC.

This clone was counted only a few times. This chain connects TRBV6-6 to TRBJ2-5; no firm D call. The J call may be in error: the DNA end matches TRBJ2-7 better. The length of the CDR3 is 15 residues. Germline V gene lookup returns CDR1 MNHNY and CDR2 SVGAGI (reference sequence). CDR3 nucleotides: TGTGCCAGCAGTTTCTCGGGTACTGGAACGGGCGAGCAGTACTTC. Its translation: CASSFSGTGTGEQYF.

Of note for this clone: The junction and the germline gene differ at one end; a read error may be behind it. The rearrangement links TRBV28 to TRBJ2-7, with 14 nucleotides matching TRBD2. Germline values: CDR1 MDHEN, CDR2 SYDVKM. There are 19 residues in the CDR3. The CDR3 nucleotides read TGTGCCAGCAGCAACCGAGCCGGGACTAGCGGGAGTGGGTCCTACGAGCAGTATTTC. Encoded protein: CASSNRAGTSGSGSYEQYF.

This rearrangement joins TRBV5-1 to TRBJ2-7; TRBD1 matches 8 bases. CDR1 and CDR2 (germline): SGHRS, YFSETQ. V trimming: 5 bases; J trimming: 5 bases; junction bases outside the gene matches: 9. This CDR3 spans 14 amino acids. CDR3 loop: CASRIQGAGNEQYF. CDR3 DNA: TGCGCCAGCAGAATCCAGGGGGCGGGCAACGAGCAGTACTTC.

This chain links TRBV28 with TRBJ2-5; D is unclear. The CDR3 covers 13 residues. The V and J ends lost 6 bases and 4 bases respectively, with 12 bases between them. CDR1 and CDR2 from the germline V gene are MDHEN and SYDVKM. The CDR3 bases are TGTGCCAGCAGGCGAACAGCGTTAGAGACCCAGTACTTC. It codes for CASRRTALETQYF.

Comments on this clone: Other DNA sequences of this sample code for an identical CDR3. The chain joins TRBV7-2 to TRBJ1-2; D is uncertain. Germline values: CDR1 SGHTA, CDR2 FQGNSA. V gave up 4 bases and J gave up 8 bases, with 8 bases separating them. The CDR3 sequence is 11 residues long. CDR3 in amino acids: CASSSGGGYTF. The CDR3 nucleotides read TGTGCCAGCAGCTCCGGAGGCGGCTACACCTTC.

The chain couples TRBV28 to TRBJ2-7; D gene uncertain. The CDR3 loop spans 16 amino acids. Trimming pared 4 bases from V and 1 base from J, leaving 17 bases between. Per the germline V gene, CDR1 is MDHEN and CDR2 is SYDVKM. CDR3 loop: CASSSPSRRPSYEQYF. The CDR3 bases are TGTGCCAGCAGTTCTCCTAGTCGCAGGCCATCCTACGAGCAGTACTTC. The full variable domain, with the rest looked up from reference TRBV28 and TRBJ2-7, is DVKVTQSSRYLVKRTGEKVFLECVQDMDHENMFWYRQDPGLGLRLIYFSYDVKMKEKGDIPEGYSVSREKKERFSLILESASTNQTSMYLCASSSPSRRPSYEQYFGPGTRLTVT.

CDR3 nucleotide sequence: TGTGCCAGCAGCTTACAACCAGGGAACACTGAAGCTTTCTTT. It codes for CASSLQPGNTEAFF. The chain combines TRBV7-3 with TRBJ1-1; D is unresolved. There are 14 residues in the CDR3. The ends were cut back, 2 bases at V and 1 base at J, with 8 bases in the middle. CDR1 is SGHTA, CDR2 FQGTGA, per germline.

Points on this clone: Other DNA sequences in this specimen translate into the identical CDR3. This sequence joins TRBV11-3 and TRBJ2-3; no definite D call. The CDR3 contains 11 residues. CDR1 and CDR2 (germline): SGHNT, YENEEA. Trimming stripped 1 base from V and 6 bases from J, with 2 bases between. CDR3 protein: CASSLGDTQYF. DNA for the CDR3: TGTGCCAGCAGCTTAGGGGATACGCAGTATTTT.

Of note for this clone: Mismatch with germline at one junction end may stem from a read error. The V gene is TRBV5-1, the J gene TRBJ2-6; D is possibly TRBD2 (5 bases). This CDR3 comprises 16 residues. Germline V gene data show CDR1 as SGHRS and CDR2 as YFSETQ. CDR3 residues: CASRLGAVSGANVLTF. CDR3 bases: TGCGCCAGCAGATTGGGAGCAGTATCTGGGGCCAACGTCCTGACTTTC.

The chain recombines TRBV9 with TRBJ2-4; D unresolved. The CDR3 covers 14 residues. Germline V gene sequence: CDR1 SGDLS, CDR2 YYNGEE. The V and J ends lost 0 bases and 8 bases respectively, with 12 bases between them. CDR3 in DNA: TGTGCCAGCAGCGTAGACGGCGGATCGGACATTCAGTACTTC. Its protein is CASSVDGGSDIQYF.

The CDR3 coding sequence is TGTGCCAGCAGAGGGGACAGGGCACCCATTCAGTACTTC. It is translated as CASRGDRAPIQYF. The gene calls are TRBV6-1 and TRBJ2-4; 9 nucleotides agree with TRBD1. CDR1 and CDR2 from the germline V gene are MNHNS and SASEGT. Losses at the gene ends were 6 bases for V and 9 bases for J; bases not matched to a gene: 6. This CDR3 is 13 amino acids long.

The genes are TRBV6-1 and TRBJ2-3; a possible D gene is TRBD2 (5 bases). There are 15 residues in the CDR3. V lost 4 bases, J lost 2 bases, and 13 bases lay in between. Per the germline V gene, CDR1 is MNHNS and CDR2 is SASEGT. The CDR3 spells CASSGQYGITDTQYF. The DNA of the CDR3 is TGTGCCAGCAGTGGCCAGTACGGGATCACAGATACGCAGTATTTT.

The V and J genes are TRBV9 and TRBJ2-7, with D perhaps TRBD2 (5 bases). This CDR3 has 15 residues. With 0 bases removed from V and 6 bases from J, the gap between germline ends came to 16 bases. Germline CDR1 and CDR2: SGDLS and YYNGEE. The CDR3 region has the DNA TGTGCCAGCAGCGTAGGAGGGCCAGGCTCTCCCGAGCAGTACTTC. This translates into CASSVGGPGSPEQYF.

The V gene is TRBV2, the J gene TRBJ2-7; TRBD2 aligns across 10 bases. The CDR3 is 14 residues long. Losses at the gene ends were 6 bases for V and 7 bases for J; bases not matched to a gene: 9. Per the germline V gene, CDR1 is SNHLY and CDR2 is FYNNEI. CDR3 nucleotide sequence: TGTGCCAGCAGCCGACTAGCGGGTGTTGGTGAGCAGTACTTC. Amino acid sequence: CASSRLAGVGEQYF.

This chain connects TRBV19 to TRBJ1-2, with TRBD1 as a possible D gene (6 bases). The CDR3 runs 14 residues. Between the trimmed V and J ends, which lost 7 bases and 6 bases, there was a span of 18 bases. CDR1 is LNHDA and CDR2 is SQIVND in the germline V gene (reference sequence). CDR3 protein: CASKGRAGAHGYTF. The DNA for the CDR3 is TGTGCCAGTAAAGGGAGGGCAGGGGCACATGGCTACACCTTC.

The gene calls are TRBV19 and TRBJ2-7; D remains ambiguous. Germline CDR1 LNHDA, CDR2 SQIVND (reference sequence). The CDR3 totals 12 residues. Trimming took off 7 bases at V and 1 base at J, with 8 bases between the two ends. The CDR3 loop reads CASTGQSYEQYF. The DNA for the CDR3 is TGTGCCAGTACCGGGCAGTCCTACGAGCAGTACTTC. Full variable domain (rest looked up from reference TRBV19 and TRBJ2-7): DGGITQSPKYLFRKEGQNVTLSCEQNLNHDAMYWYRQDPGQGLRLIYYSQIVNDFQKGDIAEGYSVSREKKESFPLTVTSAQKNPTAFYLCASTGQSYEQYFGPGTRLTVT.

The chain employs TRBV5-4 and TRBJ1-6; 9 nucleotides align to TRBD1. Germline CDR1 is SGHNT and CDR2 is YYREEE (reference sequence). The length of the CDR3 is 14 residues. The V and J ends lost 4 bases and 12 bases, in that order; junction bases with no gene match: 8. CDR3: CASSDRDRDRPLHF. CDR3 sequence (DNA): TGTGCCAGCAGCGACCGGGACAGGGATCGACCCCTCCACTTT.